The following is a T cell receptor (beta chain) sequence with its context. The target antigen is unknown. This specimen belongs to a study of human versus mouse CDR3 diversity and MHC coevolution. Whole-study findings and limits: About 6 MHC II alleles selected the human T cells. The lowest clonal inequality scores came from most of the three human donors.

The CDR3 covers 12 residues. Trimming took 6 bases from V and 9 from J, leaving 12 bases between them. The germline V gene has CDR1 MNHEY and CDR2 SMNVEV (reference sequence). Generated by immunoSEQ multiplex PCR, the TCRdb table keeps only in-frame clones and is missing some. The sample records more than 60,000 clones, approximately 90% being singletons. V gene TRBV27 combines with J gene TRBJ1-5; possible D gene TRBD1, 6 bases. Source material: naive CD4+ T cells from blood. Noted subset: CD45RO-negative CD62L-positive naive CD4 T cells. The sequence was obtained from a person aged 25 to 75 in good health. The CDR3 spells CASRQGPGPQHF. The DNA for the CDR3 is TGTGCCAGCAGACAGGGACCAGGGCCCCAGCATTTT.